The following is a T cell receptor (beta chain) sequence with its context. At least ten counts were recorded for this clonotype. The specificity of this receptor is unknown. Base qualities are not at hand, and no much larger clone is one base apart. This sample is part of a study of spatial heterogeneity in lung cancer (dated by TCRdb to 2018 to 2020). For context, the study as a whole: Beta-chain transcripts were consistently detected in greater numbers than alpha-chain transcripts, which likely reflected higher beta-chain transcript abundance. In tumor regions, TCR transcript counts showed a strong correlation with a T cell transcriptional module score from matched bulk RNA-seq. In the raw uncorrected reads, each unique combination of TCR and UMI appeared more than ten times on average. The study quantitatively compared TCR alpha and beta repertoires across multiple tumor regions, matched nontumor lung and blood in non-small cell lung cancer. The study linked features of the TCR repertoire to counts of nonsynonymous mutations, which were determined by whole-exome sequencing of tumor tissue. Both alpha and beta chains were TCR-sequenced in samples taken at surgery, namely 220 tumor regions, fewer than 80 matched nontumor lung samples and 56 PBMC samples.

On the study overall, not on this receptor specifically: The number of expanded intratumoral alpha and beta TCRs correlated with the tumor nonsynonymous mutation count. TCR-seq coverage of tumor T cells was estimated at only 7% to 8.5% for alpha chains and 13% for beta chains. Counts of ubiquitous and regional expanded TCRs correlated with counts of ubiquitous and regional nonsynonymous mutations, respectively. Additional single-cell paired TCR alpha and beta sequencing was considered necessary to confirm, at a functional level, the hypothesis that regional TCRs recognize regional mutations.

In the paper's terms, the time point label means: sample taken at primary tumor resection. Samples were obtained from around 72 patients with early-stage, untreated non-small cell lung cancer from the lung TRACERx cohort. For TCR sequencing, whole RNA was extracted from tumor and nontumor lung tissue, or from cryopreserved PBMC samples, and no cell sorting was done. Only patients with enough RNA available from two or more tumor regions were chosen for TCR sequencing. Before being selected, tumor and adjacent nontumor lung specimens were reviewed by a lung pathologist. Library preparation was by 5' RACE. The instrument given in TCRdb is NextSeq 500. In the TCR library protocol, a unique molecular identifier was attached to each TCR cDNA molecule so that PCR and sequencing errors could be corrected. As for the original processing: Decombinator tools were used for TCR identification, UMI-based error correction and CDR3 extraction. Expanded TCRs were defined as those above a frequency of 2 per 1,000, corresponding to the top 1% of the tumor frequency distribution. Expanded tumor TCRs were classed as regional if statistically deemed absent (corrected P<0.05) from at least one tumor region, otherwise ubiquitous. Rényi diversity was computed with the R vegan package after subsampling each repertoire 100 times to 5,000 TCRs. CDR3 similarity networks were built from amino acid triplet string-kernel similarity, connecting CDR3s with pairwise similarity above 0.82. TCRdb reanalyzed the raw reads on its own, using fastp at Q25 for trimming and MiXCR for clone calling, and kept in-frame beta chains. For every CDR3 protein sequence, its rows merge into one entry that carries the most common genes and DNA. For this entry, the V and J calls and clone size follow TCRdb and not the study's own pipeline. Here the sample has about 13,000 distinct CDR3 sequences; around 3.2% occur a single time. The biggest ten clones account for 15% to 20% of the sample.

This receptor was obtained from a male donor with early-stage non-small cell lung cancer. The source material was lung tumor tissue, sampled at surgery.

The bases are TGTGCCAGCAGCCGGTCCGCACTCGACACAGATACGCAGTATTTT. It translates as CASSRSALDTDTQYF. The chain is encoded by TRBV9 joined to TRBJ2-3; the D gene remains uncertain. Looking up the germline V gene yields CDR1 SGDLS and CDR2 YYNGEE. The CDR3 runs 15 residues from the cysteine to the phenylalanine. Here the CDR3 DNA is all that survives: 45 bases in frame from base 1. A distance of 14 bases separates the germline ends of V and J, which lose 4 bases and 2 bases respectively.